The T cell receptor beta chain described here comes from a study of radiation and T cells in renal cell carcinoma. The table lists this clone with a few counts. As for time point: blood 4 weeks post-SBRT, at nephrectomy. As for treatment: 15 Gy SBRT to primary tumor, nephrectomy 4 weeks later. Nephrectomy followed 15 Gy stereotactic body radiation by 4 weeks. Clones were sequenced by immunoSEQ multiplex PCR, and TCRdb holds only the in-frame ones, with some missing. The sample consists of around 99,000 clones, more than 65% of them appearing once. Looked up from germline, CDR1 is SGHTA and CDR2 is FQGNSA. The CDR3 runs 12 residues. V lost 3 bases and J lost 3, with 6 bases in between.

The V and J genes are TRBV7-2 and TRBJ2-7, with a weak D call TRBD2 (5 bases). Sequencing used blood, obtained from a patient whose treatment included radiotherapy and nephrectomy. The TCR was taken from a man between 60 and 70 years old with renal cell carcinoma. The CDR3 sequence is CASSLDFYEQYF. The CDR3 coding sequence is TGTGCCAGCAGCTTGGACTTCTACGAGCAGTACTTC.